This T cell receptor beta chain emerged from a study of tumor-infiltrating lymphocytes in primary liver carcinoma. Study-wide background: About 3.65 to 7.5 million productive TCRbeta reads were obtained from the samples, with similar numbers across tissue types.

On this clonotype: Its specificity is not known. Its ends do not fully match the called genes, so a read error is possible.

Alongside blood RNA obtained from unsorted whole blood, germline DNA was also extracted. Enrolled patients were chronically infected with HBV and treatment-naive. The template, about 540 ng total RNA, yielded TCR beta cDNA made with a constant-region primer. Generation of the TCR beta libraries relied on three nested multiplex PCR rounds using slightly modified ARM-PCR. In the first two PCR rounds, TRBV1-TRBV30 forward primers were paired with a C-beta reverse primer, and each round lasted approximately 9 cycles. TCRdb reprocessed the multiplex PCR reads with MiXCR, giving one entry per CDR3 protein. The repertoire consists of about 320,000 distinct CDR3 sequences, with 50% to 70% occurring once and the leading ten covering roughly 8.6%. General observations from the study: Tumor-blood pairs (like tumor-adjacent pairs) overlapped less than tumor region pairs did.

Germline V gives CDR1 SGHKS, CDR2 YYEKEE (reference sequence). The length of the CDR3 is 11 residues. Material for sequencing was peripheral blood. This sequence originates from a man between 35 and 55 years old with primary liver carcinoma and hepatitis B virus infection. This chain joins TRBV5-5 and TRBJ2-3; D ambiguous. The DNA of the CDR3 is TGTGCCAGCAGCTTTGGAGATACGCTGTATTTT. Translating gives CASSFGDTLYF. The whole variable domain, remainder taken from reference TRBV5-5 and TRBJ2-3, is DAGVTQSPTHLIKTRGQQVTLRCSPISGHKSVSWYQQVLGQGPQFIFQYYEKEERGRGNFPDRFSARQFPNYSSELNVNALLLGDSALYLCASSFGDTLYFGPGTRLTVL.